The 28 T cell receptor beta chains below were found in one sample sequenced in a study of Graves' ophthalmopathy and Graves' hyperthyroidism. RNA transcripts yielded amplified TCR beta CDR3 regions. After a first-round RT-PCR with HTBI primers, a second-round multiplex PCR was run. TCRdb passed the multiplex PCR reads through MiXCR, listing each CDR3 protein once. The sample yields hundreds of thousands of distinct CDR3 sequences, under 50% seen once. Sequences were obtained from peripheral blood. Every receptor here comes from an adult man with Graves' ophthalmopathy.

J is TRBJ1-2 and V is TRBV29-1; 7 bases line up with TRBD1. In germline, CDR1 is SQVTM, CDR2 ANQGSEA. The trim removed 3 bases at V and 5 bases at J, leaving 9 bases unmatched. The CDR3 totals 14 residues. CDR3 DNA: TGCAGCGTTGATCGACAGGGACGTGGTTATGGCTACACCTTC. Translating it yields CSVDRQGRGYGYTF.

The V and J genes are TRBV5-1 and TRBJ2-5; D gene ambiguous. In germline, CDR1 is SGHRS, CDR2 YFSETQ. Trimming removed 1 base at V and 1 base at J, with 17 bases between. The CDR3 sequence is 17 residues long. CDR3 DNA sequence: TGCGCCAGCAGCTTGTCCACAAAGTCTTCCCTCCAAGAGACCCAGTACTTC. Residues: CASSLSTKSSLQETQYF.

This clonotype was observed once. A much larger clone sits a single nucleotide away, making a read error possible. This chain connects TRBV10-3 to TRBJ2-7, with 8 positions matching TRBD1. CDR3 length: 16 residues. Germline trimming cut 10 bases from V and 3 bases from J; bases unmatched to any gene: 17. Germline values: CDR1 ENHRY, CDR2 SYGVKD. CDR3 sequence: CATGRNHPGQDYEQYF. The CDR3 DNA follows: TGTGCCACCGGCAGGAACCACCCGGGACAGGACTACGAGCAGTACTTC.

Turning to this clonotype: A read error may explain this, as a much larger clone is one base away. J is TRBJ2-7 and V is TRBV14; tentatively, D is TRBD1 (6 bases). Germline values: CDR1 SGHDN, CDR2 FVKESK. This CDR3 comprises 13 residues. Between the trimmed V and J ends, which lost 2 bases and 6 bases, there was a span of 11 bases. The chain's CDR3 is CASSQIGGSEQYF. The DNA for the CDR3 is TGTGCCAGCAGCCAAATAGGGGGATCCGAGCAGTACTTC.

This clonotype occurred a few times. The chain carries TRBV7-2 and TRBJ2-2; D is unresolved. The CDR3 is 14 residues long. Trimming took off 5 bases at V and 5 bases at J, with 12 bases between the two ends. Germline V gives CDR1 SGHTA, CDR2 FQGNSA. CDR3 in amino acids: CASSQPPATGELFF. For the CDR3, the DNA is TGTGCCAGCAGCCAGCCGCCGGCTACCGGGGAGCTGTTTTTT.

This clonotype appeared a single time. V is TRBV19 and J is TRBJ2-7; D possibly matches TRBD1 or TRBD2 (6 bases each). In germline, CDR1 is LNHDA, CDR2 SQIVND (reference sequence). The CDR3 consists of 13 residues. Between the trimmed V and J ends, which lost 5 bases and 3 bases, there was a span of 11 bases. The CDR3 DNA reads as TGTGCCAGTAGTGAAGGGGGGTTCTACGAGCAGTACTTC. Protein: CASSEGGFYEQYF.

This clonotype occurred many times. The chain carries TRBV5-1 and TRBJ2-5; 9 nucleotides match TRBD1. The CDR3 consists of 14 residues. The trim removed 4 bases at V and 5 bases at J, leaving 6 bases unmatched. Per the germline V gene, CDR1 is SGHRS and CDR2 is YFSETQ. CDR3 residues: CASSGGQGRETQYF. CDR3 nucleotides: TGCGCCAGCAGCGGGGGACAGGGTAGGGAGACCCAGTACTTC.

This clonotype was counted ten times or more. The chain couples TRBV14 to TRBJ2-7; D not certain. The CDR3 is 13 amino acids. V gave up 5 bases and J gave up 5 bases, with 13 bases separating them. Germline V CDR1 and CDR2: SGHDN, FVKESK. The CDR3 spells CASSVAIAHEQYF. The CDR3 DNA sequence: TGTGCCAGCAGCGTCGCCATTGCCCACGAGCAGTACTTC.

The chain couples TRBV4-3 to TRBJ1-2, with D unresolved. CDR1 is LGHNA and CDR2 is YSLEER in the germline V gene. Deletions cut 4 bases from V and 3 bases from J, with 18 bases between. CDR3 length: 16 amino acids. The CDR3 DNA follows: TGCGCCAGCAGCCCCTTGAGCGGTCCGTCCTACTATGGCTACACCTTC. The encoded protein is CASSPLSGPSYYGYTF.

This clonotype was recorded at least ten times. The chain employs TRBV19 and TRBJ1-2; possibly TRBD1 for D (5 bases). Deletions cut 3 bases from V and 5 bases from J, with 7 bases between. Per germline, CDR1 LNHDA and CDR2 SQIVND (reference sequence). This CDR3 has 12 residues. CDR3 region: CASSMTVYGYTF. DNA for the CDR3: TGTGCCAGTAGTATGACAGTGTATGGCTACACCTTC.

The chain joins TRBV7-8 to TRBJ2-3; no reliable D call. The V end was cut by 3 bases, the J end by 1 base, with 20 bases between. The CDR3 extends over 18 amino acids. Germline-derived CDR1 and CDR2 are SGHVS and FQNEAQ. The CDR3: CASSFKSVSPTGTDTQYF. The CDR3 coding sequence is TGTGCCAGCAGCTTCAAGTCCGTGAGTCCCACCGGCACAGATACGCAGTATTTT.

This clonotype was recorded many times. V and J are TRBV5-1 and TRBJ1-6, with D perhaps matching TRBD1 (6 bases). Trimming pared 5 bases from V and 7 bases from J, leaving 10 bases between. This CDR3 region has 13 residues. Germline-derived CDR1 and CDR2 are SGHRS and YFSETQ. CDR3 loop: CASRTGTNSPLHF. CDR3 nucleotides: TGCGCCAGCAGAACAGGGACAAATTCACCCCTCCACTTT.

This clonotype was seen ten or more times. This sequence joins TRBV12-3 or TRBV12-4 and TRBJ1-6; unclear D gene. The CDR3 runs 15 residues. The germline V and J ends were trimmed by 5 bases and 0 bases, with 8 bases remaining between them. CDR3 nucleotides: TGTGCCAGCAGTGCACAAAGCTCCTATAATTCACCCCTCCACTTT. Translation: CASSAQSSYNSPLHF.

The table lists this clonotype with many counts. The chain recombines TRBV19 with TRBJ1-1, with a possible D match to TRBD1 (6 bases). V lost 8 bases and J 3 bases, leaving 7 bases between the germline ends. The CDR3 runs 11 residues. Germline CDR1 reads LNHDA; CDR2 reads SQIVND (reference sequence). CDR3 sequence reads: CASGGHTEAFF. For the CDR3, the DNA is TGTGCCAGTGGGGGCCACACTGAAGCTTTCTTT. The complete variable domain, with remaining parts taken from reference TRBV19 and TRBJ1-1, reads DGGITQSPKYLFRKEGQNVTLSCEQNLNHDAMYWYRQDPGQGLRLIYYSQIVNDFQKGDIAEGYSVSREKKESFPLTVTSAQKNPTAFYLCASGGHTEAFFGQGTRLTVV.

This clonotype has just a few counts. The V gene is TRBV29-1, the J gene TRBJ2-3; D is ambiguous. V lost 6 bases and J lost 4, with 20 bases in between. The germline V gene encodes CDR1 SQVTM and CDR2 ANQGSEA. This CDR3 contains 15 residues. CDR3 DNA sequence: TGCAGCGTCACCAGGACCCTCGGAAGGGCAGATACGCAGTATTTT. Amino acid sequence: CSVTRTLGRADTQYF.

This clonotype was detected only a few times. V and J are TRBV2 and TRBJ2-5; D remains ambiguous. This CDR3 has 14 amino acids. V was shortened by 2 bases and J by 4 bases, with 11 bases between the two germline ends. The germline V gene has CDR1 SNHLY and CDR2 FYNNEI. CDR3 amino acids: CASSEIAGPETQYF. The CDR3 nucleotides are TGTGCCAGCAGTGAAATTGCAGGCCCAGAGACCCAGTACTTC.

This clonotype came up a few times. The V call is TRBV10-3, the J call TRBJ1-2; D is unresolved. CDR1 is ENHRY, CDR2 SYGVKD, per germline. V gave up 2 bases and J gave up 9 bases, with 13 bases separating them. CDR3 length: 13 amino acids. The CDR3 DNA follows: TGTGCCATCAGTGAGGCAGCGGGAGAACGCTACACCTTC. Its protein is CAISEAAGERYTF.

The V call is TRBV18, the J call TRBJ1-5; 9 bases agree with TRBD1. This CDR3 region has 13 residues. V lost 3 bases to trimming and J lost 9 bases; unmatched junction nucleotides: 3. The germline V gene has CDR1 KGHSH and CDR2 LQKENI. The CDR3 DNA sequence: TGTGCCAGCTCACCTAGGACAGGGGTGCCCCAGCATTTT. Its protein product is CASSPRTGVPQHF. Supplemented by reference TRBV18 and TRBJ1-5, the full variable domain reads NAGVMQNPRHLVRRRGQEARLRCSPMKGHSHVYWYRQLPEEGLKFMVYLQKENIIDESGMPKERFSAEFPKEGPSILRIQQVVRGDSAAYFCASSPRTGVPQHFGDGTRLSIL.

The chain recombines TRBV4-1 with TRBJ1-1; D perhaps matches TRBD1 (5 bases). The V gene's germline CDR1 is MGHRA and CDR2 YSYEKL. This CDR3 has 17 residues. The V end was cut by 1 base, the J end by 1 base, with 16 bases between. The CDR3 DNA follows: TGCGCCAGCAGCCAAGTTGGGCAGATGGACAAGAACACTGAAGCTTTCTTT. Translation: CASSQVGQMDKNTEAFF.

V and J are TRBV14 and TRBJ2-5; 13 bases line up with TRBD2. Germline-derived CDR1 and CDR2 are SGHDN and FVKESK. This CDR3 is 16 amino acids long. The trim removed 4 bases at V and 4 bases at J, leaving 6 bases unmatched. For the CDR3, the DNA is TGTGCCAGCAGCCCCGGACTAGCGGGAGCGTCAGAGACCCAGTACTTC. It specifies CASSPGLAGASETQYF.

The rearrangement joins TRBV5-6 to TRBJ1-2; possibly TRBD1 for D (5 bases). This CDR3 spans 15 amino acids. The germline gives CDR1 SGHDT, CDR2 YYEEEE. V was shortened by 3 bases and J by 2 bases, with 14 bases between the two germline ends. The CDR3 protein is CASSSAWDRNYGYTF. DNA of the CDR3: TGTGCCAGCAGCTCAGCTTGGGACCGCAACTATGGCTACACCTTC.

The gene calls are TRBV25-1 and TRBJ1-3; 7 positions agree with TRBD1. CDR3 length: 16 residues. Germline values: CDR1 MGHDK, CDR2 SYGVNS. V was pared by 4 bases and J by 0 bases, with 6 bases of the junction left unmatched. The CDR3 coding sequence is TGTGCCAGCAGTGCTCCCGGGACAGCCTCTGGAAACACCATATATTTT. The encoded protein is CASSAPGTASGNTIYF.

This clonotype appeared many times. CDR3: CATSGGRSYEQYF. CDR3 nucleotide sequence: TGTGCCACCAGTGGCGGACGGAGCTACGAGCAGTACTTC. The chain links TRBV24-1 to TRBJ2-7, with D unresolved. Germline CDR1 reads KGHDR; CDR2 reads SFDVKD. The CDR3 is made up of 13 amino acids. V was clipped by 5 bases and J by 3 bases, with 10 bases between them.

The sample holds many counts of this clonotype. The CDR3 DNA reads TGCAGTGCTAGAGATGAACTAGCGGGCTACGAGCAGTACTTC. It yields the protein CSARDELAGYEQYF. The chain combines TRBV20-1 with TRBJ2-7; 9 nucleotides align to TRBD2. After removal of 0 bases from V and 3 bases from J, the junction contained 3 bases not matched to a gene. The length of the CDR3 is 14 residues. The germline V gene encodes CDR1 DFQATT and CDR2 SNEGSKA (reference sequence).

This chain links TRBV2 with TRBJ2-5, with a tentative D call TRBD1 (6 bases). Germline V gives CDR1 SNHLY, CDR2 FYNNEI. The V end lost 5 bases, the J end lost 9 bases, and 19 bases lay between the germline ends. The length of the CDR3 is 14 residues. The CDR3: CASSKQGYGQPQYF. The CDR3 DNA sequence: TGTGCCAGCAGTAAACAGGGTTACGGCCAGCCCCAGTACTTC. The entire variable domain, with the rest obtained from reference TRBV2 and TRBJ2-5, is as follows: EPEVTQTPSHQVTQMGQEVILRCVPISNHLYFYWYRQILGQKVEFLVSFYNNEISEKSEIFDDQFSVERPDGSNFTLKIRSTKLEDSAMYFCASSKQGYGQPQYFGPGTRLLVL.

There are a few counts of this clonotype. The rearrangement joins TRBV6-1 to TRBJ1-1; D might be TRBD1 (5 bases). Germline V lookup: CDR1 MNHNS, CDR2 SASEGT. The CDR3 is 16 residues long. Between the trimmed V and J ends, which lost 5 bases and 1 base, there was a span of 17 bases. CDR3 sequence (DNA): TGTGCCAGCAGTTACTCCCCTAAAGGGGCGAACACTGAAGCTTTCTTT. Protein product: CASSYSPKGANTEAFF.

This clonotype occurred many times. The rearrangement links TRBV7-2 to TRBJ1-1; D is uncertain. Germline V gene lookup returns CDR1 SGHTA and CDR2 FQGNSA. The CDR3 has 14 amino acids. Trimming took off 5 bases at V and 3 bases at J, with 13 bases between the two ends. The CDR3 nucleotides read TGTGCCAGCAGCCCAACTCCCCGGGACACTGAAGCTTTCTTT. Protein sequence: CASSPTPRDTEAFF.

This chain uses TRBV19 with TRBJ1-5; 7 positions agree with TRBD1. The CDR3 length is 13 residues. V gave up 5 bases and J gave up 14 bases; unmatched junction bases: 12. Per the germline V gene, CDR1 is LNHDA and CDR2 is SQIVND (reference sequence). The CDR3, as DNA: TGTGCCAGTAGTCCACAGGGGAATCGGTACGAGCATTTT. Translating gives CASSPQGNRYEHF.